This T cell receptor beta chain was sequenced in a study of CD8 T cells in Susac syndrome. In germline, CDR1 is KGHDR, CDR2 SFDVKD. The junction had 6 bases not matched to a gene; V was cut back by 4 bases and J by 15 bases. The CDR3 totals 12 residues. Included as multiple sclerosis controls were treatment-naive patients who had stable or active relapsing-remitting disease. The RNA input was roughly 0.45 to 1 ug, and it was reverse transcribed with random hexamers. By means of immunoSEQ multiplex PCR, TCR beta CDR3 spanning 54 Vbeta and 13 Jbeta underwent amplification. MiXCR, applied by TCRdb to the immunoSEQ multiplex PCR reads, yields one record per CDR3 protein. The table lists about 200,000 distinct CDR3 sequences, 90% to 95% of them singletons.

The chain couples TRBV24-1 to TRBJ2-1, with TRBD1 matching 9 bases. This clonotype was sampled from a human donor with multiple sclerosis. The sequencing sample was made of CD4+ T cells from PBMCs. DNA of the CDR3: TGTGCCACCAGTGACCCGGGACAGGGCTTGTTCTTC. Amino acid sequence: CATSDPGQGLFF.